A single sample gave rise to the 32 T cell receptor beta chains below, sequenced in a study of cytomegalovirus exposure and HLA in healthy donors. Primers for the PCR totalled 60 Vbeta and 13 Jbeta. Clones were sequenced by immunoSEQ multiplex PCR, and TCRdb holds only the in-frame ones, with some missing. This sample has under 200,000 clones; 80% to 90% occur once, and the top ten carry 6% to 9%. Sequencing used PBMCs. The source of these receptors is a woman aged 30 to 39 in good health and CMV-seropositive.

This clone was counted between two and nine times. This rearrangement joins TRBV28 to TRBJ1-1, with TRBD1 matching 9 bases. The V gene's germline CDR1 is MDHEN and CDR2 SYDVKM. The J segment lost 11 bases and the V segment lost 10 bases, leaving 14 bases of the junction unmatched. CDR3 size: 13 residues. The CDR3 region is CATRPGQGGGAFF. CDR3 bases: TGTGCCACACGTCCGGGACAGGGAGGGGGTGCTTTCTTT.

This chain connects TRBV12-5 to TRBJ2-5, with 7 bases lining up with TRBD1. The CDR3 is 13 amino acids. Germline V CDR1 and CDR2: LGHNT, FRNRAP. V shed 4 bases, J shed 5 bases, and the junction held 4 bases outside the gene matches. CDR3 in amino acids: CASGSMTGETQYF. The CDR3 bases are TGTGCTAGTGGTTCGATGACAGGGGAGACCCAGTACTTC.

The chain employs TRBV4-3 and TRBJ2-3; TRBD2 aligns across 7 bases. Trimming removed 0 bases from V and 3 bases from J; junction bases left unmatched: 3. The CDR3 contains 15 residues. The germline V gene encodes CDR1 LGHNA and CDR2 YSLEER. In DNA form, the CDR3 reads TGCGCCAGCAGCCAAGATGGGCGGGGGACAGATACGCAGTATTTT. Its translation: CASSQDGRGTDTQYF.

The V call is TRBV4-3, the J call TRBJ2-5; D remains ambiguous. The germline V gene encodes CDR1 LGHNA and CDR2 YSLEER. The V gene lost 1 base and the J gene lost 1 base, with 7 bases spanning the gap. This CDR3 contains 14 residues. The CDR3 bases are TGCGCCAGCAGCCAAGCAACTTTCCAAGAGACCCAGTACTTC. Translating it yields CASSQATFQETQYF.

The chain carries TRBV7-9 and TRBJ1-4, with D tentatively TRBD1 (6 bases). From germline, CDR1 is SEHNR and CDR2 FQNEAQ (reference sequence). The CDR3 contains 13 residues. V gave up 4 bases and J gave up 6 bases, with 9 bases separating them. Here the CDR3 DNA reads TGTGCCAGCAGCTCACAGGGATATGAAAAACTGTTTTTT. This sequence encodes CASSSQGYEKLFF.

This chain connects TRBV7-2 to TRBJ1-1, with 8 positions matching TRBD1. The CDR3 consists of 13 residues. Trimming at V came to 3 bases and at J to 10 bases, leaving 7 bases not matched to a gene. Germline CDR1 and CDR2: SGHTA and FQGNSA. The CDR3 nucleotides are TGTGCCAGCAGCTTGGGGGACAGGAGGGGAGCTTTCTTT. Amino acid sequence: CASSLGDRRGAFF.

This sequence joins TRBV27 and TRBJ1-2; the match to TRBD1 covers 11 bases. CDR1 is MNHEY and CDR2 is SMNVEV in the germline V gene (reference sequence). The CDR3 contains 15 residues. V dropped 3 bases and J dropped 8; count of bases not matched to a gene: 8. The CDR3 here is CASSFLRTGGYGYTF. Written as DNA, the CDR3 is TGTGCCAGCAGTTTCCTCCGGACAGGGGGCTACGGCTACACCTTC.

This clone was seen more than once but under ten times. V gene TRBV6-5 combines with J gene TRBJ2-2; 9 bases fit TRBD1. From germline, CDR1 is MNHEY and CDR2 SVGAGI. The CDR3 runs to 15 residues. Trimming at V came to 6 bases and at J to 6 bases, leaving 8 bases not matched to a gene. The DNA of the CDR3 is TGTGCCAGCAGGGGGACAGGGTTACTATCCGGGGAGCTGTTTTTT. This encodes CASRGTGLLSGELFF.

This clone was recorded a few times. The chain uses TRBV11-3 and TRBJ2-3, with TRBD2 as a possible D gene (5 bases). The germline CDR1 and CDR2 sequences are SGHNT and YENEEA. V lost 3 bases and J lost 2, with 9 bases in between. This CDR3 has 14 residues. CDR3 sequence (DNA): TGTGCCAGCAGCTTCGAGGGAGCCACAGATACGCAGTATTTT. Translation gives CASSFEGATDTQYF.

This clone showed up just a few times. This chain uses TRBV30 with TRBJ1-6, with D possibly being TRBD1 (5 bases). The germline V gene encodes CDR1 GTSNPN and CDR2 SVGIG (reference sequence). V lost 6 bases to trimming and J lost 7 bases, with 16 bases between them. The CDR3 spans 14 residues. The CDR3 region is CACQTGPGNSPLHF. DNA for the CDR3: TGTGCCTGCCAAACCGGACCAGGGAATTCACCCCTCCACTTT.

The chain couples TRBV18 to TRBJ1-3; unclear D gene. Germline CDR1 is KGHSH and CDR2 is LQKENI. Trimming took 2 bases from V and 0 from J, leaving 8 bases between them. This CDR3 comprises 15 residues. CDR3 sequence: CASSPISDSGNTIYF. The CDR3, as DNA: TGTGCCAGCTCACCAATAAGCGACTCTGGAAACACCATATATTTT. The entire variable domain, with the rest obtained from reference TRBV18 and TRBJ1-3, is as follows: NAGVMQNPRHLVRRRGQEARLRCSPMKGHSHVYWYRQLPEEGLKFMVYLQKENIIDESGMPKERFSAEFPKEGPSILRIQQVVRGDSAAYFCASSPISDSGNTIYFGEGSWLTVV.

This rearrangement joins TRBV4-3 to TRBJ2-5; TRBD2 is a possible D gene (6 bases). The assigned J gene may be wrong: the sequence end matches TRBJ2-7 better. This CDR3 region has 17 residues. Germline assignment: CDR1 LGHNA and CDR2 YSLEER. CDR3 coding DNA: TGCGCCAGCAGCCAAGATCGAACGTGGGGGGATGCCTACGAGCAGTACTTC. Translated: CASSQDRTWGDAYEQYF.

This rearrangement joins TRBV4-1 to TRBJ1-1; D unresolved. Germline V gene sequence: CDR1 MGHRA, CDR2 YSYEKL. Trimming stripped 1 base from V and 5 bases from J, with 11 bases between. The CDR3 sequence is 14 residues long. The CDR3 protein is CASSQGPTGTEAFF. CDR3 sequence (DNA): TGCGCCAGCAGCCAAGGCCCGACGGGAACTGAAGCTTTCTTT.

For this clone: The junction differs from germline at one of its ends, possibly a read error. The DNA of the CDR3 is TGTTCCAGCAGCTTAGATAACGAGCAGTACTTC. Encoded protein: CSSSLDNEQYF. The chain couples TRBV7-9 to TRBJ2-7; no clear D. CDR3 length: 11 amino acids. Germline V gene sequence: CDR1 SEHNR, CDR2 FQNEAQ (reference sequence).

The chain's CDR3 is CASSLGRAGFQPQHF. CDR3 nucleotides: TGTGCCAGCAGCTTAGGGAGGGCAGGGTTCCAGCCCCAGCATTTT. The chain couples TRBV11-2 to TRBJ1-5, with D possibly being TRBD1 (5 bases). Trimming left V 1 base short and J 7 bases short, with 14 bases between. Germline lookup yields CDR1 SGHAT and CDR2 FQNNGV. CDR3 length equals 15 residues.

This chain links TRBV5-8 with TRBJ1-2; D gene ambiguous. From germline, CDR1 is SGHTS and CDR2 YDEGEE. The V gene lost 3 bases and the J gene lost 5 bases, with 2 bases spanning the gap. The CDR3 covers 10 residues. As DNA, the CDR3 is TGTGCCAGCAGCTCATATGGCTACACCTTC. Translation gives CASSSYGYTF.

The chain joins TRBV19 to TRBJ2-5; D gene ambiguous. Deletions cut 5 bases from V and 1 base from J, with 5 bases between. The CDR3 consists of 12 residues. Germline CDR1 LNHDA, CDR2 SQIVND (reference sequence). The CDR3 spells CASSPPQETQYF. The CDR3 region has the DNA TGTGCCAGTAGTCCTCCCCAAGAGACCCAGTACTTC.

This clone was counted once. The J gene is TRBJ2-1, the V gene TRBV7-8; D call uncertain. The CDR3 spans 14 residues. Trimming took 5 bases from V and 6 from J, leaving 14 bases between them. The germline gives CDR1 SGHVS, CDR2 FQNEAQ. The CDR3 sequence: CASSPGGIGNEQFF. The CDR3 nucleotides are TGTGCCAGCAGCCCCGGCGGAATAGGCAATGAGCAGTTCTTC. Full variable domain (rest looked up from reference TRBV7-8 and TRBJ2-1): GAGVSQSPRYKVAKRGQDVALRCDPISGHVSLFWYQQALGQGPEFLTYFQNEAQLDKSGLPSDRFFAERPEGSVSTLKIQRTQQEDSAVYLCASSPGGIGNEQFFGPGTRLTVL.

The CDR3 region is CASSFGGFTEAFF. Written as DNA, the CDR3 is TGTGCCAGCAGCTTCGGGGGATTCACTGAAGCTTTCTTT. V gene TRBV5-4 combines with J gene TRBJ1-1, with D possibly TRBD1 on 5 matching bases. Germline V gene lookup returns CDR1 SGHNT and CDR2 YYREEE (reference sequence). The CDR3 consists of 13 residues. V lost 2 bases, J lost 4 bases, and 9 bases lay in between.

The chain recombines TRBV28 with TRBJ2-1; 10 nucleotides agree with TRBD2. Germline assignment: CDR1 MDHEN and CDR2 SYDVKM. The CDR3 runs to 15 residues. Trimming cost V 4 bases and J 3 bases; bases outside gene matches: 3. CDR3 in DNA: TGTGCCAGCAGTTCCGGGACTAGCGACTACAATGAGCAGTTCTTC. Translating gives CASSSGTSDYNEQFF.

The rearrangement joins TRBV7-3 to TRBJ2-4, with D possibly being TRBD1 (7 bases). Germline V gives CDR1 SGHTA, CDR2 FQGTGA. Trimming stripped 1 base from V and 4 bases from J, with 11 bases between. The CDR3 loop spans 15 amino acids. The CDR3 loop is CASSLRRGQKNIQYF. CDR3 nucleotides: TGTGCCAGCAGCTTAAGGAGGGGACAGAAAAACATTCAGTACTTC.

The J gene is TRBJ1-1, the V gene TRBV7-9; TRBD1 matches 8 bases. There are 14 residues in the CDR3. V trimming: 3 bases; J trimming: 4 bases; junction bases outside the gene matches: 4. Germline V CDR1 and CDR2: SEHNR, FQNEAQ (reference sequence). CDR3: CASSLQGTGTEAFF. The CDR3 DNA sequence: TGTGCCAGCAGCTTGCAAGGGACAGGCACTGAAGCTTTCTTT.

The chain carries TRBV9 and TRBJ1-5, with 9 bases matching TRBD1. Germline V gene data show CDR1 as SGDLS and CDR2 as YYNGEE. CDR3 size: 14 residues. The junction had 2 bases not matched to a gene; V was cut back by 3 bases and J by 4 bases. The CDR3 DNA sequence: TGTGCCAGCAGCGAACAGGGGGCGAATCAGCCCCAGCATTTT. The encoded protein is CASSEQGANQPQHF.

The chain couples TRBV5-1 to TRBJ2-5, with a possible D match to TRBD2 (6 bases). The V gene lost 0 bases and the J gene lost 2 bases, with 14 bases spanning the gap. The germline V gene has CDR1 SGHRS and CDR2 YFSETQ. CDR3 length equals 16 residues. This CDR3 reads CASSLEQVRGQETQYF. The CDR3 region has the DNA TGCGCCAGCAGCTTGGAGCAAGTGCGGGGACAAGAGACCCAGTACTTC.

J is TRBJ2-1 and V is TRBV6-5; D is possibly TRBD1 (7 bases). V dropped 2 bases and J dropped 2 bases, with 10 bases sitting between them. The CDR3 consists of 15 residues. CDR1 MNHEY and CDR2 SVGAGI come from the germline V gene. The CDR3 is CASSYARGAYNEQFF. The CDR3 DNA follows: TGTGCCAGCAGTTACGCCAGGGGGGCCTACAATGAGCAGTTCTTC.

The chain carries TRBV2 and TRBJ1-2; 9 positions match TRBD1. Germline V gene sequence: CDR1 SNHLY, CDR2 FYNNEI. The trim removed 5 bases at V and 6 bases at J, leaving 10 bases unmatched. This CDR3 spans 15 amino acids. The CDR3 protein is CASSNRGRGTNGYTF. CDR3 nucleotides: TGTGCCAGCAGTAACAGGGGGCGCGGTACTAATGGCTACACCTTC.

A single count supports this clone. This chain links TRBV10-3 with TRBJ1-1; D gene uncertain. The germline V gene encodes CDR1 ENHRY and CDR2 SYGVKD. The CDR3 covers 12 residues. V lost 0 bases, J lost 9 bases, and 8 bases lay in between. The DNA for the CDR3 is TGTGCCATCAGTGAGTCTAGGCGGAAAGCTTTCTTT. Translated, it gives CAISESRRKAFF.

V usage is TRBV7-6 and J usage is TRBJ1-4; 7 bases are a match to TRBD1. There are 14 residues in the CDR3. Germline lookup yields CDR1 SGHVS and CDR2 FNYEAQ. V shed 5 bases, J shed 5 bases, and the junction held 5 bases outside the gene matches. The CDR3: CASSPWGQNEKLFF. The CDR3 region has the DNA TGTGCCAGCAGCCCCTGGGGACAGAATGAAAAACTGTTTTTT.

This clone was counted a few times. The germline gene is not matched at one end of the junction; a read error may be the cause. J is TRBJ2-7 and V is TRBV10-3; 7 bases map to TRBD1. The CDR3 totals 15 residues. Germline V lookup: CDR1 ENHRY, CDR2 SYGVKD. The CDR3 is CASSEWQGETYEQYF. The CDR3 DNA is TGTGCCAGCAGTGAATGGCAGGGGGAAACCTACGAGCAGTACTTC.

The V and J genes are TRBV29-1 and TRBJ1-1, with D tentatively TRBD1 (5 bases). The CDR3 is made up of 9 amino acids. Germline values: CDR1 SQVTM, CDR2 ANQGSEA. In nucleotides, the CDR3 is TGCAGTTGGGGCCCTGAAGCTTTCTTT. Translated: CSWGPEAFF.

The chain recombines TRBV9 with TRBJ1-1; D is possibly TRBD1 (5 bases). CDR1 and CDR2 (germline): SGDLS, YYNGEE. The V end lost 1 base, the J end lost 12 bases, and 19 bases lay between the germline ends. This CDR3 is built from 14 residues. CDR3 amino acids: CASSVNRDSQGTFF. The CDR3 DNA reads TGTGCCAGCAGCGTAAACCGGGACTCCCAAGGGACTTTCTTT.

In its sample, this clone was seen once. This chain joins TRBV6-5 and TRBJ2-1; no reliable D call. This CDR3 is 16 amino acids long. V lost 0 bases to trimming and J lost 0 bases, with 9 bases between them. Per the germline V gene, CDR1 is MNHEY and CDR2 is SVGAGI. As DNA, the CDR3 is TGTGCCAGCAGTTACTCTACAGTGAGCTCCTACAATGAGCAGTTCTTC. It translates to CASSYSTVSSYNEQFF.